This T cell receptor (beta chain) is drawn from a study of chemoradiotherapy in HPV16-positive cancers. Study results and caveats: Better recurrence-free survival went with HPV-responsive T-cell expansion in HPV16-positive patients.

Method: immunoSEQ multiplex PCR; TCRdb's copy keeps in-frame clones and lacks some. Of fewer than 6,000 clones listed, around 90% were seen once; the top ten hold around 3.3%. Remarks on this clone: No antigen is known for it.

The CDR3 is made up of 16 amino acids. Trimming took 10 bases from V and 0 from J; bases not matched to a gene: 11. CDR1 and CDR2 (germline): MDHEN, SYDVKM. The TCR was taken from a human donor with HPV-associated anogenital cancer. V and J are TRBV28 and TRBJ1-5; 8 bases are a match to TRBD1. The sequenced sample was tumor tissue, obtained from a patient who underwent chemoradiotherapy. CDR3 DNA: TGTGCCACCCAGGGGGCTTCCGTTTATAGCAATCAGCCCCAGCATTTT. It yields the protein CATQGASVYSNQPQHF. Together with reference TRBV28 and TRBJ1-5, the CDR3 gives the full variable domain: DVKVTQSSRYLVKRTGEKVFLECVQDMDHENMFWYRQDPGLGLRLIYFSYDVKMKEKGDIPEGYSVSREKKERFSLILESASTNQTSMYLCATQGASVYSNQPQHFGDGTRLSIL.